The 7 T cell receptor beta chains listed next were all sequenced from one sample in a study of cytomegalovirus exposure and HLA in healthy donors. The PCR made use of 60 Vbeta and 13 Jbeta primers. Data came from immunoSEQ multiplex PCR; TCRdb stores just in-frame clones and leaves some out. Its clone listing holds 150,000 to 200,000 clones. The sample comprised PBMCs. The receptors here all came from a boy between 10 and 17 years old in good health and CMV-seronegative.

This chain uses TRBV9 with TRBJ2-7; 11 bases agree with TRBD1. This CDR3 spans 16 amino acids. V shed 2 bases, J shed 2 bases, and the junction held 6 bases outside the gene matches. CDR1 SGDLS and CDR2 YYNGEE come from the germline V gene. The DNA for the CDR3 is TGTGCCAGCAGCGTGGGCGGGACAGGGGGTACCTACGAGCAGTACTTC. Its protein product is CASSVGGTGGTYEQYF.

The chain has TRBV6-5 and TRBJ1-1, with a weak D call TRBD1 (6 bases). The CDR3 totals 14 residues. Germline-derived CDR1 and CDR2 are MNHEY and SVGAGI. The germline V and J ends were trimmed by 3 bases and 0 bases, with 8 bases remaining between them. CDR3 sequence (DNA): TGTGCCAGCAGTTATGACAGGCTGAACACTGAAGCTTTCTTT. Amino acids: CASSYDRLNTEAFF.

The chain has TRBV25-1 and TRBJ1-1, with 9 nucleotides matching TRBD1. Germline V gene lookup returns CDR1 MGHDK and CDR2 SYGVNS. Losses at the gene ends were 0 bases for V and 6 bases for J; bases not matched to a gene: 14. The CDR3 sequence is 18 residues long. CDR3 residues: CASSEYSLPDRGAAEAFF. The CDR3 coding sequence is TGTGCCAGCAGTGAATATAGCCTCCCGGACAGGGGAGCTGCTGAAGCTTTCTTT.

This chain uses TRBV15 with TRBJ2-3, with a tentative D call TRBD1 (5 bases). V shed 1 base and J shed 2 bases, with 19 bases lying between them. The CDR3 contains 18 residues. The V gene's germline CDR1 is LNHNV and CDR2 YYDKDF (reference sequence). The CDR3 DNA is TGTGCCACCAGCAGAGCGGGTCTGGGAACAGGTACCACAGATACGCAGTATTTT. It yields the protein CATSRAGLGTGTTDTQYF.

The V and J genes are TRBV5-3 and TRBJ2-3; 9 nucleotides align to TRBD2. TRBV5-3 is an ORF, and what it does is uncertain. The CDR3 spans 21 residues. After removal of 0 bases from V and 1 base from J, the junction contained 18 bases not matched to a gene. The CDR3 DNA sequence: TGTGCCAGAAGCTTGGTTACGGCGGGGGGGACGGTCTACTATGGCACAGATACGCAGTATTTT. It codes for CARSLVTAGGTVYYGTDTQYF.

This chain links TRBV5-1 with TRBJ2-1; the match to TRBD2 covers 8 bases. The CDR3 has 17 amino acids. J gave up 7 bases and V 3 bases, and 15 bases lay outside the gene matches. CDR1 and CDR2 from the germline V gene are SGHRS and YFSETQ. The CDR3, as DNA: TGCGCCAGCAGCTCCCCCTTTTCGGGGGGGCCCGGAAATGAGCAGTTCTTC. Translation gives CASSSPFSGGPGNEQFF.

This sequence joins TRBV19 and TRBJ1-2, with TRBD1 matching 7 bases. The CDR3 spans 17 residues. CDR1 and CDR2 from the germline V gene are LNHDA and SQIVND (reference sequence). With V trimmed by 8 bases and J by 8 bases, 23 bases remained unmatched. CDR3 residues: CASCPTGAVLPPGGYTF. In DNA form, the CDR3 reads TGTGCCAGTTGCCCCACAGGGGCCGTACTACCACCGGGGGGCTACACCTTC.